This T cell receptor beta chain was identified in a study of monozygotic twins with inflammatory bowel disease. TCRalpha and TCRbeta cDNA went through two nested PCRs of around 15 and 10 cycles. TCRdb re-called the 5' RACE reads; one entry per CDR3 protein, DNA not given. The sample data list 350,000 to 550,000 distinct CDR3 sequences. As to this clonotype: Its antigen is currently unknown.

The CDR3 is made up of 13 amino acids. CDR1 KGHSH and CDR2 LQKENI come from the germline V gene. Overall study results and limits: Lower sharing of clonotypes with other individuals was seen in IBD patients than in healthy twins. This was most marked in patients showing signs of disease activity. For IBD, no single strong associated signal or clonotype was supported.

The rearrangement links TRBV18 to TRBJ1-1. The sample taken for sequencing was blood. This clonotype originated in a human donor with ulcerative colitis or Crohn's disease, or a healthy co-twin of an affected twin (not recorded which). The CDR3 region is CASSLLSGSEAFF.